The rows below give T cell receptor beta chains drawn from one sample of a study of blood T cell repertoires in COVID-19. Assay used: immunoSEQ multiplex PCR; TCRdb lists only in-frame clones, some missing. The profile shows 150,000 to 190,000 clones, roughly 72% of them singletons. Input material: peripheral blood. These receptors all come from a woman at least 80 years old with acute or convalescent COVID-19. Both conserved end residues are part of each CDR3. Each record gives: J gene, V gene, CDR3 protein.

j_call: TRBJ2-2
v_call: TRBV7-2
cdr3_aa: CASSTVTTGELFF

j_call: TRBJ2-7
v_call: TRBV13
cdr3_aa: CASSLNDRTYEQYF

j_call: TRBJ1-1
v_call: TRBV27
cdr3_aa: CASSPPKQGRVMNTEAFF

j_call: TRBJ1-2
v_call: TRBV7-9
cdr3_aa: CASSTGDYGYTF

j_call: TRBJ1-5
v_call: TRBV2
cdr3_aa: CASSQGVTDRSQPQHF

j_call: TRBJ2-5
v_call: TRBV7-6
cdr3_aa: CASSLNPPVMTGIQETQYF

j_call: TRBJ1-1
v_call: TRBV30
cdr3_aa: CAWAREVTEAFF

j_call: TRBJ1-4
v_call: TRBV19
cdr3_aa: CASSTPHRDRLFF

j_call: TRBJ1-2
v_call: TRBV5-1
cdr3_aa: CASSLDGDYGYTF

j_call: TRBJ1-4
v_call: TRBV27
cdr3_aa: CASSLSQTTNEKLFF

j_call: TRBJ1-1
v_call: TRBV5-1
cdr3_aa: CASSLLGRGNTEAFF

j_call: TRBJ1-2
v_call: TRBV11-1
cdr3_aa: CASSPSVGQGISGYTF

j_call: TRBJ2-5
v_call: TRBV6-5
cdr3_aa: CASSWQVQETQYF

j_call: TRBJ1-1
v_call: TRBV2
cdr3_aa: CASTVLQNTEAFF

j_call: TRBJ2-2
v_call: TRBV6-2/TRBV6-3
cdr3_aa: CASSYAGTGGTGELFF

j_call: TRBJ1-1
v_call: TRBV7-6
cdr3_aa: CASSLVAGKNTEAFF

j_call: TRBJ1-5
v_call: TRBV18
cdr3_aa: CASSLQGTGAQPQHF

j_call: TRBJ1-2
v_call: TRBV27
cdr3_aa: CASSSRQGLYGYTF

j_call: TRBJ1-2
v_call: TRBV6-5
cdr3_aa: CASSQTGTEIYGYTF

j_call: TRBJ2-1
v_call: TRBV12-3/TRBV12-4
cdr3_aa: CASSQLNEQFF

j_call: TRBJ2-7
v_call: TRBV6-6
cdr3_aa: CASSRGGTSYEQYF

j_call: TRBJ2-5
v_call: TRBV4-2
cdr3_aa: CASSSGAGGAIETQYF

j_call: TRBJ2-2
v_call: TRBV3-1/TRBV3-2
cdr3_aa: CASSHHFDNSYTGELFF

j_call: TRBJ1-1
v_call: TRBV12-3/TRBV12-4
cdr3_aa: CASSSLQGRAFF

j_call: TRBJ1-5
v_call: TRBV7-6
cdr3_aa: CASSLDNRGRNQPQHF

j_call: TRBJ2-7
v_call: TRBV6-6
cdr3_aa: CASTFTGAGANEQYF

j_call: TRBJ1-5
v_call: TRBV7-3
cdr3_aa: CASSSDRSSQPQHF

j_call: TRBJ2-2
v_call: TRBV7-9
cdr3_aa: CASRQRLAGDDTGELFF

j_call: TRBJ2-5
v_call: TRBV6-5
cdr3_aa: CASAARTSGETQYF